What follows are 12 T cell receptor beta chains derived from one specimen sequenced in a study of control samples from healthy donors and cancer patients. TCRdb's table, derived via immunoSEQ multiplex PCR, lists solely in-frame clones and lacks some. The data hold around 45,000 clones, with around 75% observed a single time. Specimen: formalin-fixed, paraffin-embedded tissue. All receptors come from a male donor with melanoma.

V gene TRBV7-2 combines with J gene TRBJ2-1; D remains ambiguous. The germline V and J ends were trimmed by 1 base and 0 bases, with 7 bases remaining between them. The CDR3 has 15 residues. From germline, CDR1 is SGHTA and CDR2 FQGNSA. The CDR3 spells CASSLGSPSYNEQFF. For the CDR3, the DNA is TGTGCCAGCAGCTTAGGTAGCCCCTCCTACAATGAGCAGTTCTTC.

This chain joins TRBV7-9 and TRBJ2-1; 8 bases align to TRBD2. With V trimmed by 8 bases and J by 5 bases, 5 bases remained unmatched. Germline V gene data show CDR1 as SEHNR and CDR2 as FQNEAQ (reference sequence). CDR3 length: 13 residues. The CDR3 DNA is TGTGCCAGCGACGGGACTAGTGACAATGAGCAGTTCTTC. It encodes CASDGTSDNEQFF.

Relative to its sample, this clone is medium-sized. The chain combines TRBV6-5 with TRBJ1-5; D is unresolved. The CDR3 runs 14 residues. CDR1 and CDR2 (germline): MNHEY, SVGAGI. V lost 7 bases to trimming and J lost 5 bases, with 15 bases between them. Written as DNA, the CDR3 is TGTGCCAGCAACGCAGGTTCGGTAGATCAGCCCCAGCATTTT. Protein sequence: CASNAGSVDQPQHF.

This clone was recorded a few times. The chain is built from TRBV28 and TRBJ2-5, with D tentatively TRBD1 (6 bases). This CDR3 is 14 amino acids long. Trimming pared 5 bases from V and 4 bases from J, leaving 14 bases between. The germline CDR1 and CDR2 sequences are MDHEN and SYDVKM. CDR3 coding DNA: TGTGCCAGCAGTCCCCGGGTAGGGGGAGAGACCCAGTACTTC. This codes for CASSPRVGGETQYF.

This clone was seen once. The V gene is TRBV6-5, the J gene TRBJ2-7; D remains unclear. There are 15 residues in the CDR3. With 6 bases removed from V and 0 bases from J, the gap between germline ends came to 15 bases. Germline loops: CDR1 MNHEY, CDR2 SVGAGI. DNA for the CDR3: TGTGCCAGCAGGCCCCAGAGTTTATCCTCCTACGAGCAGTACTTC. Amino acids: CASRPQSLSSYEQYF.

This sequence joins TRBV2 and TRBJ1-2; no definite D call. V was clipped by 2 bases and J by 4 bases, with 5 bases between them. The CDR3 is made up of 12 amino acids. Germline loops: CDR1 SNHLY, CDR2 FYNNEI. CDR3 sequence reads: CASSESAYGYTF. The CDR3 nucleotides are TGTGCCAGCAGTGAAAGCGCCTATGGCTACACCTTC.

The rearrangement links TRBV7-2 to TRBJ2-7; weak D call: TRBD2 (6 bases). Deletions cut 5 bases from V and 2 bases from J, with 13 bases between. The germline CDR1 and CDR2 sequences are SGHTA and FQGNSA. The CDR3 has 14 amino acids. CDR3 DNA: TGTGCCAGCAGCCCAGTAGCGGACGCCTACGAGCAGTACTTC. Its protein product is CASSPVADAYEQYF.

The chain combines TRBV5-4 with TRBJ2-1; D is unresolved. The germline V gene encodes CDR1 SGHNT and CDR2 YYREEE (reference sequence). This CDR3 is built from 15 residues. V was trimmed by 4 bases and J by 8 bases, leaving 19 bases between them. In DNA, the CDR3 is TGTGCCAGCAGCAAAGACCCACAGAAGGCCCATGAGCAGTTCTTC. It translates to CASSKDPQKAHEQFF.

This clone was seen a handful of times. The chain has TRBV10-3 and TRBJ2-7; TRBD1 might be the D (6 bases). The V and J ends lost 6 bases and 5 bases respectively, with 11 bases between them. The CDR3 extends over 12 amino acids. Germline V gives CDR1 ENHRY, CDR2 SYGVKD. In DNA, the CDR3 is TGTGCCATCAGAAATAGACAGGACGAGCAGTACTTC. Encoded protein: CAIRNRQDEQYF.

The chain has TRBV6-5 and TRBJ2-7, with 8 bases that match TRBD1. J lost 2 bases, V lost 10 bases, and 4 bases had no gene match. In germline, CDR1 is MNHEY, CDR2 SVGAGI. The length of the CDR3 is 12 residues. The CDR3 loop is CATWDRPYEQYF. The CDR3 DNA reads TGTGCCACTTGGGACAGGCCCTACGAGCAGTACTTC.

The rearrangement links TRBV6-1 to TRBJ2-7; D is unclear. The CDR3 loop spans 14 amino acids. CDR1 and CDR2 (germline): MNHNS, SASEGT. V gave up 2 bases and J gave up 2 bases, with 10 bases separating them. CDR3 in DNA: TGTGCCAGCAGTGAACTTGGCTCCACCTACGAGCAGTACTTC. Its protein product is CASSELGSTYEQYF.

This chain uses TRBV6-1 with TRBJ1-5; no reliable D call. Germline assignment: CDR1 MNHNS and CDR2 SASEGT. CDR3 length: 18 amino acids. Trimming shortened V by 4 bases and J by 1 base, and 20 bases separated the two germline ends. CDR3 coding DNA: TGTGCCAGCAGTGCTTGGGGAGGGTCGATAGGAAGCAATCAGCCCCAGCATTTT. Protein sequence: CASSAWGGSIGSNQPQHF.